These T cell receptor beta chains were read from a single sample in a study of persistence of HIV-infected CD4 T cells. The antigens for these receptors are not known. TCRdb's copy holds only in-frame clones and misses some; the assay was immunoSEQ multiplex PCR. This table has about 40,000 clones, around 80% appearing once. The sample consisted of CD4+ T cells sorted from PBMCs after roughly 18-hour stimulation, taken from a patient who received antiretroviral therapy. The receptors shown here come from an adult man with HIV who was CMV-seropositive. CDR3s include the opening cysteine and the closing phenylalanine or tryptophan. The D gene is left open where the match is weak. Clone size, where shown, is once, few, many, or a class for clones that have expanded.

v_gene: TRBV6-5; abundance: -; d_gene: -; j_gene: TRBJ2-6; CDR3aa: CATRTVSSGANVLTF; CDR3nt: TGTGCCACTCGGACAGTAAGTTCTGGGGCCAACGTCCTGACTTTC
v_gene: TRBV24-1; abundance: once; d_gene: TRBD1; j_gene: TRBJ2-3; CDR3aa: CATNGMKGATDTQYF; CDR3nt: TGTGCCACCAATGGTATGAAGGGGGCCACAGATACGCAGTATTTT
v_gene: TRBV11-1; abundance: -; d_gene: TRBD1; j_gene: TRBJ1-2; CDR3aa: CASSSYNDRENYGYTF; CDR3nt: TGTGCCAGCAGCTCTTACAACGACAGGGAGAACTATGGCTACACCTTC
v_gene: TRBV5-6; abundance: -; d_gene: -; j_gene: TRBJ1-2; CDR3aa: CAGRRGGGYYGYTF; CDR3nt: TGTGCCGGCCGAAGAGGAGGAGGCTACTATGGCTACACCTTC
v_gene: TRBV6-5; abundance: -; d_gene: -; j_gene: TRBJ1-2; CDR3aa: CASSYSRESYGYTF; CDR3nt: TGTGCCAGCAGTTACTCCAGGGAAAGCTATGGCTACACCTTC
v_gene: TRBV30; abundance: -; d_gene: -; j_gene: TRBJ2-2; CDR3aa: CAWRGRSRGGELFF; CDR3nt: TGTGCCTGGAGGGGAAGGTCAAGAGGCGGGGAGCTGTTTTTT
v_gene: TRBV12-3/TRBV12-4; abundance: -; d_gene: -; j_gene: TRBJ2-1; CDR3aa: CASSLSGGKFF; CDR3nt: TGTGCCAGCAGTTTAAGTGGGGGGAAGTTCTTC
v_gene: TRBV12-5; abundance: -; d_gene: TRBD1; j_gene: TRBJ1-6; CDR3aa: CASVGGDSTNSPLHF; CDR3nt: TGTGCTAGTGTCGGGGGGGACAGTACAAATTCACCCCTCCACTTT
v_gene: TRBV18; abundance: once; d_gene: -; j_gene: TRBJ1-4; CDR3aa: CASSRGEREKLFF; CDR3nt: TGTGCCAGCTCCAGGGGAGAGAGGGAAAAACTGTTTTTT
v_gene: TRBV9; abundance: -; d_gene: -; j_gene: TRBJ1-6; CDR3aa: CASSTGTVNSPLHF; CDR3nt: TGTGCCAGCAGCACCGGGACCGTTAATTCACCCCTCCACTTT
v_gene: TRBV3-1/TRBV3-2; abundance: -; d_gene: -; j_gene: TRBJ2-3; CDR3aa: CASSHTSGTDTQYF; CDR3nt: TGTGCCAGCAGCCATACGAGCGGCACAGATACGCAGTATTTT
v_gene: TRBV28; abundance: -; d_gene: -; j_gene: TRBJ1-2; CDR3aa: CASSFVRKNYGYTF; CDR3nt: TGTGCCAGCAGTTTCGTGCGGAAAAACTATGGCTACACCTTC
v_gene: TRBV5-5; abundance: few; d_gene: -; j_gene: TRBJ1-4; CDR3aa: CASSLASAGIEKLFF; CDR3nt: TGTGCCAGCAGCTTGGCCTCGGCTGGCATTGAAAAACTGTTTTTT
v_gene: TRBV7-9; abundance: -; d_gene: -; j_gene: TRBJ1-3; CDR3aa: CASSPGRVAGNTIYF; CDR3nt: TGTGCCAGCAGCCCAGGGAGGGTCGCTGGAAACACCATATATTTT
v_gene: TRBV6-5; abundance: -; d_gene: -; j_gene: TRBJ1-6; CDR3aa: CASRSGVGSPLHF; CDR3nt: TGTGCCAGCAGGAGCGGGGTCGGTTCACCCCTCCACTTT
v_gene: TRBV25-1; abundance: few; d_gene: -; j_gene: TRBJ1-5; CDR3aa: CASSEYSDQPQHF; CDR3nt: TGTGCCAGCAGTGAATATTCAGATCAGCCCCAGCATTTT